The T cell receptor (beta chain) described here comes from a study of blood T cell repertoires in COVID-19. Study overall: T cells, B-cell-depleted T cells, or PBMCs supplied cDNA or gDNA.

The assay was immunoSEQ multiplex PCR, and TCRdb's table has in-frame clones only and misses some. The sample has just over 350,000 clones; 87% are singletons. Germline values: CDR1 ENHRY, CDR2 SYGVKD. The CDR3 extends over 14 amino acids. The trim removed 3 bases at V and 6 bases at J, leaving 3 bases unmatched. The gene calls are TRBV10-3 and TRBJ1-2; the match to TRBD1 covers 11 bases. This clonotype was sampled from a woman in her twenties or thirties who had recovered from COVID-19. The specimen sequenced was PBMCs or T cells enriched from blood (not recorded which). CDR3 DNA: TGTGCCATCAGTGACGGACAGGGGGCAAATGGCTACACCTTC. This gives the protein CAISDGQGANGYTF.